The 5 T cell receptor beta chains reported below all come from one sample, sequenced in a study of Graves' ophthalmopathy and Graves' hyperthyroidism. The sequenced template was RNA, covering the TCR beta CDR3 region. Scientists carried out first-round RT-PCR using HTBI primers and then a second-round multiplex PCR. MiXCR, run by TCRdb on the multiplex PCR reads, gives a single entry per CDR3 protein. The sample holds around 470,000 distinct CDR3 sequences, approximately 15% seen once. What was sequenced was blood. These TCRs come from a woman aged 25 to 39 with Graves' ophthalmopathy.

A remark on this clonotype: This CDR3 is missing its conserved last phenylalanine or tryptophan, likely due to a read error. V and J are TRBV12-3 or TRBV12-4 and TRBJ2-5; TRBD2 aligns across 8 bases. V lost 3 bases to trimming and J lost 9 bases; unmatched junction nucleotides: 15. This CDR3 comprises 16 residues. The CDR3 DNA reads TGTGCCAGCAGTTTTCTGCGGGAGGCGGGGTGGGAGGCCCAGTACTAC. As protein: CASSFLREAGWEAQYY.

The chain uses TRBV9 and TRBJ1-6, with TRBD1 identical over 7 bases. The CDR3 is 15 residues long. In germline, CDR1 is SGDLS, CDR2 YYNGEE. Losses at the gene ends were 3 bases for V and 3 bases for J; bases not matched to a gene: 3. This CDR3 is CASSAAGGYNSPLHF. The CDR3 region has the DNA TGTGCCAGCAGCGCAGCAGGGGGCTATAATTCACCCCTCCACTTT.

This rearrangement joins TRBV7-2 to TRBJ2-5, with 9 positions matching TRBD2. The germline gives CDR1 SGHTA, CDR2 FQGNSA. The CDR3 runs to 15 residues. Germline trimming cut 8 bases from V and 4 bases from J; bases unmatched to any gene: 11. The CDR3 nucleotides are TGTGCCAGCCTCGGTAGCGGGAGTATAGGAGAGACCCAGTACTTC. Translation: CASLGSGSIGETQYF. Supplemented by reference TRBV7-2 and TRBJ2-5, the full variable domain reads GAGVSQSPSNKVTEKGKDVELRCDPISGHTALYWYRQSLGQGLEFLIYFQGNSAPDKSGLPSDRFSAERTGGSVSTLTIQRTQQEDSAVYLCASLGSGSIGETQYFGPGTRLLVL.

This clonotype occurred many times. The gene calls are TRBV14 and TRBJ2-5; 7 nucleotides agree with TRBD1. V shed 3 bases, J shed 4 bases, and the junction held 5 bases outside the gene matches. There are 14 residues in the CDR3. The germline V gene has CDR1 SGHDN and CDR2 FVKESK. CDR3 sequence reads: CASSHIQGIETQYF. The CDR3 DNA follows: TGTGCCAGCAGCCATATACAGGGGATAGAGACCCAGTACTTC. The whole variable domain, filled in from reference TRBV14 and TRBJ2-5, reads EAGVTQFPSHSVIEKGQTVTLRCDPISGHDNLYWYRRVMGKEIKFLLHFVKESKQDESGMPNNRFLAERTGGTYSTLKVQPAELEDSGVYFCASSHIQGIETQYFGPGTRLLVL.

This rearrangement joins TRBV4-1 to TRBJ1-1, with unresolved D. This CDR3 has 15 residues. Trimming removed 3 bases from V and 0 bases from J, with 11 bases in between. Germline V lookup: CDR1 MGHRA, CDR2 YSYEKL. For the CDR3, the DNA is TGCGCCAGCAGCCAGGATCCGGGGATGAACACTGAAGCTTTCTTT. Translated, it gives CASSQDPGMNTEAFF.